Listed below are T cell receptor beta chains from one sample, sequenced in a study of blood T cell repertoires in COVID-19. Clones were read by immunoSEQ multiplex PCR, and TCRdb kept only the in-frame ones, dropping some. Of roughly 53,000 clones listed, roughly nine tenths are singletons. The specimen sequenced was peripheral blood. The receptor set was obtained from a man between 60 and 70 years old with acute or convalescent COVID-19. Both conserved end residues are part of each CDR3. Each record gives: CDR3 DNA, CDR3 protein, J gene, V gene, clone size, D gene. The D gene is left open where the match is weak. Some rows have no size entry. The others give once, few or many, or a class for an expanded clone.

TGCGCCAGCAGTGAAAGAGGCAGGGGGGTGATCACTGAAGCTTTCTTT,CASSERGRGVITEAFF,TRBJ1-1,TRBV10-2,.,TRBD1
TGTGCCACCAGCAGAGCGGGACAGTTCTACGAGCAGTACTTC,CATSRAGQFYEQYF,TRBJ2-7,TRBV15,.,TRBD1
TGTGCCAGCAGCGCCCGACAGACTTTAGCCAAAAACATTCAGTACTTC,CASSARQTLAKNIQYF,TRBJ2-4,TRBV9,.,.
TGTGCCAGTGAGAGTTGGACAGGCCCGAGCAATCAGCCCCAGCATTTT,CASESWTGPSNQPQHF,TRBJ1-5,TRBV19,.,TRBD1
TGTGCCAGCAGCTTAGGGAGGGGGGCTAATGAGCAGTTCTTC,CASSLGRGANEQFF,TRBJ2-1,TRBV5-4,.,.
TGTGCCACCAGTGATCGGGACAGGCAACGCTACGAGCAGTACTTC,CATSDRDRQRYEQYF,TRBJ2-7,TRBV24-1,.,TRBD1
TGTGCCAGTAGGTTCGGTGGGGCGAGGACTGAAGCTTTCTTT,CASRFGGARTEAFF,TRBJ1-1,TRBV19,.,.
TGTGCCAGCACCCGTGCCGGGACAGGGGGCACTGAAGCTTTCTTT,CASTRAGTGGTEAFF,TRBJ1-1,TRBV28,.,TRBD1
TGTGCCAGTGGACAGTCGGCCTACGAGCAGTACTTC,CASGQSAYEQYF,TRBJ2-7,TRBV2,.,.
TGTGCCAGCTCCACCCCAGGGTTAAAAGATACGCAGTATTTT,CASSTPGLKDTQYF,TRBJ2-3,TRBV5-4,.,.
TGTGCCAGCAGTCGTCTCCGGACAGGGGGTTTCTGGGGTGAGCAGTTCTTC,CASSRLRTGGFWGEQFF,TRBJ2-1,TRBV27,.,TRBD1
TGTGCCAGCGGATCCTCAGGGGCGACTCAGCCCCAGCATTTT,CASGSSGATQPQHF,TRBJ1-5,TRBV6-5,.,.
TGTGCCAGCAGTGCCCGGGACAGAAGCAATCAGCCCCAGCATTTT,CASSARDRSNQPQHF,TRBJ1-5,TRBV2,once,TRBD1
TGTGCCAGCAGCACCCCTAGCGGGGGGGACTACAATGAGCAGTTCTTC,CASSTPSGGDYNEQFF,TRBJ2-1,TRBV7-6,once,TRBD2
TGTGCCAGCTCCCAGGGACAGGGGCATCAGCCCCAGCATTTT,CASSQGQGHQPQHF,TRBJ1-5,TRBV18,.,TRBD1
TGTGCCACCAGCAGAGATCCCCTCGATACGCAGTATTTT,CATSRDPLDTQYF,TRBJ2-3,TRBV15,.,.
TGCAGCGTTGTAGTGACAGGGGATCAGCCCCAGCATTTT,CSVVVTGDQPQHF,TRBJ1-5,TRBV29-1,.,TRBD1
TGTGCCAGCAGCCCCACAGGGCGGAATGGCTACACCTTC,CASSPTGRNGYTF,TRBJ1-2,TRBV3-1/TRBV3-2,.,.
TGCGCCAGCTCGGAGGGGGCCACCTACAATGAGCAGTTCTTC,CASSEGATYNEQFF,TRBJ2-1,TRBV5-1,.,.
TGTGCCAGCAGCCAAGGCAGGGCCAATGAGCAGTTCTTC,CASSQGRANEQFF,TRBJ2-1,TRBV3-1/TRBV3-2,.,.
TGTGCCAGCTCCCGTGGTCGGACCCCGGCGGGGGAAAAACTGTTTTTT,CASSRGRTPAGEKLFF,TRBJ1-4,TRBV18,.,.
TGTGCCAGCAGTTCCCCAGGAGGGGCCAGCTCCTACGAGCAGTACTTC,CASSSPGGASSYEQYF,TRBJ2-7,TRBV28,.,.
TGTGCCAGCAGTGTGCAGGGTTTGGGGACTGAAGCTTTCTTT,CASSVQGLGTEAFF,TRBJ1-1,TRBV2,.,.
TGCGCCAGCAGCCCGGACAGCGGGGGCTCTTACAATGAGCAGTTCTTC,CASSPDSGGSYNEQFF,TRBJ2-1,TRBV5-1,.,TRBD2
TGTGCCAGCAGTAAGAGGCCCGGGACTAGCGGCTCCTACGAGCAGTACTTC,CASSKRPGTSGSYEQYF,TRBJ2-7,TRBV6-2/TRBV6-3,.,TRBD2
TGTGCCAGCAGCTTACGGAGCGATGAGCAGTTCTTC,CASSLRSDEQFF,TRBJ2-1,TRBV11-3,.,.
TGCGCCAGCAGCCAACGGGAGGGCAATCAGCCCCAGCATTTT,CASSQREGNQPQHF,TRBJ1-5,TRBV4-1,.,.
TGCGCCAGCAGCGCTAGCGGGATTGTTGCTGAAGCTTTCTTT,CASSASGIVAEAFF,TRBJ1-1,TRBV10-1,once,.
TGTGCCAGCAGCCAAACACTAGCGGGCCAAGAGACCCAGTACTTC,CASSQTLAGQETQYF,TRBJ2-5,TRBV3-1/TRBV3-2,.,TRBD2